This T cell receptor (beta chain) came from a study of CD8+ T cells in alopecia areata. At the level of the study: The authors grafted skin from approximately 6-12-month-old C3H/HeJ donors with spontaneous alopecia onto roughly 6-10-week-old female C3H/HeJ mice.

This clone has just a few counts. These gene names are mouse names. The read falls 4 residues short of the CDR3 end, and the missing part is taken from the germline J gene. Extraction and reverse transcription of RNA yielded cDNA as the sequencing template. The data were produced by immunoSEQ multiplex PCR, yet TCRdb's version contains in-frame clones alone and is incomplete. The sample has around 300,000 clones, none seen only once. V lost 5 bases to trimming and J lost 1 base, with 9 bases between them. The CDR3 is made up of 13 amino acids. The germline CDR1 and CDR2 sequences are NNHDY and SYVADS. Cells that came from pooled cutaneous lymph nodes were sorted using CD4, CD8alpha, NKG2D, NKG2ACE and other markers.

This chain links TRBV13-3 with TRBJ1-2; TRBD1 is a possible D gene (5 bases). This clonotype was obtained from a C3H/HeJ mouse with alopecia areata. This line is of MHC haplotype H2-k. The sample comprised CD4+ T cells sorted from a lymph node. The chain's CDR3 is CASRTGQNSDYTF. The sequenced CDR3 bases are TGTGCCAGCAGAACAGGACAAAACTCC.